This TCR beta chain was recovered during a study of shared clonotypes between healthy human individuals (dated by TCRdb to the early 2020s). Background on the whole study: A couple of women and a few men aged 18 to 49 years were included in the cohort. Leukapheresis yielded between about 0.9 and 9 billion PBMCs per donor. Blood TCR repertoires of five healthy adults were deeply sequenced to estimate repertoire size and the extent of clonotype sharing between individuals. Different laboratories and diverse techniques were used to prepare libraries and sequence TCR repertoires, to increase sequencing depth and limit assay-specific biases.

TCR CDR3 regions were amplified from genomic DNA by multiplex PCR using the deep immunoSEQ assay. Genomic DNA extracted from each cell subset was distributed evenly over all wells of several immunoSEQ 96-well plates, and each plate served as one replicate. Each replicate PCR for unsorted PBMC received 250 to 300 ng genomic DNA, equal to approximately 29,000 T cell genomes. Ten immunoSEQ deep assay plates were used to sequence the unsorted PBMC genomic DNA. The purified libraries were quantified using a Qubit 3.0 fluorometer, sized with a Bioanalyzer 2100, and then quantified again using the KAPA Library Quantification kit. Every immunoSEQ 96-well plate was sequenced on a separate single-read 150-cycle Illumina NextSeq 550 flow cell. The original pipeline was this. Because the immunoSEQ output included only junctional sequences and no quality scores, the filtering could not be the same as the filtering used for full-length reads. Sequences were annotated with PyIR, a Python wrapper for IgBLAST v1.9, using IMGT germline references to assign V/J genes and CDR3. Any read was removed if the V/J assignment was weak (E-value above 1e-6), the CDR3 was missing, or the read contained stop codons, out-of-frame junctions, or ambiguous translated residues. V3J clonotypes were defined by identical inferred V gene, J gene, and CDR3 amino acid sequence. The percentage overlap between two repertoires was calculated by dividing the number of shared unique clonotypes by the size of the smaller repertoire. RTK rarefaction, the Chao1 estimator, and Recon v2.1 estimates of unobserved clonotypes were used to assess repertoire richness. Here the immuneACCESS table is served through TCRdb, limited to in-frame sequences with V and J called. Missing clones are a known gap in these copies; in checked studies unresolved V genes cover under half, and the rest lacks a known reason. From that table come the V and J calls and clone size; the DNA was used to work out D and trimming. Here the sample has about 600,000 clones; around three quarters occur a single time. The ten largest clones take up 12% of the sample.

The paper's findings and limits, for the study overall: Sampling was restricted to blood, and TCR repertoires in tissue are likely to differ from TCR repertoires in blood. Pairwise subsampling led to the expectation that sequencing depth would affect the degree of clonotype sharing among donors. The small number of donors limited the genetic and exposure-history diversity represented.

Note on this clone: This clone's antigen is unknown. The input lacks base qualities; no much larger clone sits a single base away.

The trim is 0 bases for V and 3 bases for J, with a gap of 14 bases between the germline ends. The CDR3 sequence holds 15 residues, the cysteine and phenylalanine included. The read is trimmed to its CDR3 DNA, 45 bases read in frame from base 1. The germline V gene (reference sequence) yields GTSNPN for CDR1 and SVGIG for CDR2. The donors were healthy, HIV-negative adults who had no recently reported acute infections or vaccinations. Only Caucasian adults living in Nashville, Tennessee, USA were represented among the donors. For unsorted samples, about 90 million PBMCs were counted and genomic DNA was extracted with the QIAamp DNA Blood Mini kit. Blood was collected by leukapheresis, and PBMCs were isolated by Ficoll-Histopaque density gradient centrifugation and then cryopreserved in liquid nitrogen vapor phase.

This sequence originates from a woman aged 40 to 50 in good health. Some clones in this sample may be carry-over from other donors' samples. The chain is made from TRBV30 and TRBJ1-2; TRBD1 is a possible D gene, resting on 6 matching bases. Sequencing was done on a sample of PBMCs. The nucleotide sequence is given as TGTGCCTGGAGTGTAGGAATAGGGGGGGACTATGGCTACACCTTC. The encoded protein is CAWSVGIGGDYGYTF.